This TCR beta chain was recovered during a study of T cells in Graves' hyperthyroidism and ophthalmopathy. Regarding the study as a whole: The majority of expanded thyroid clonotypes above 0.001 also appeared in blood.

CDR1 and CDR2 (germline): SGHAT, FQNNGV. The CDR3 consists of 21 residues. V was clipped by 2 bases and J by 0 bases; unmatched bases: 17. Clinical symptoms, serum thyroxine, TRAb, thyroid ultrasound and orbital computed tomography informed diagnoses. As regards this clonotype: Its antigen is unidentified.

Amplification of TCR beta CDR3 regions was performed using RNA transcripts as template. Researchers ran a first-round RT-PCR on the TCR CDR3 using the HTBI primer set. TCRdb fed the multiplex PCR reads into MiXCR, producing one record per CDR3 protein. The sample includes under 550,000 distinct CDR3 sequences, approximately 20% seen only once; the top ten take over 45%. Specimen: blood. The source is a man aged 35-49 years with Graves' ophthalmopathy. The chain joins TRBV11-2 to TRBJ2-7; TRBD2 aligns across 12 bases. CDR3 amino acids: CASSLFLRLAGAGRSSYEQYF. Here the CDR3 DNA reads TGTGCCAGCAGCTTATTTCTCCGACTAGCGGGAGCTGGGAGGAGCTCCTACGAGCAGTACTTC.